The clone carrying this T cell receptor beta chain occurred a few times. Its antigen is as yet unknown. The record originates from a study of CD8 T cells in ankylosing spondylitis. The CDR3 consists of 14 residues. J lost 6 bases, V lost 5 bases, and 10 bases had no gene match. Germline CDR1 reads MGHDK; CDR2 reads SYGVNS. General study findings and limits: Apparently characteristic of ankylosing spondylitis blood was a TCR beta motif (fewer than ten highly homologous variants).

TCRdb ran MiXCR on the 5' RACE reads and lists one entry per CDR3 protein. The table has a few hundred thousand distinct CDR3 sequences, roughly 13% seen once. Specimen: blood, either unsorted or a sorted T cell fraction (not recorded which). The chain joins TRBV25-1 to TRBJ2-7; TRBD1 agrees at 7 bases. This sequence originates from a male donor with ankylosing spondylitis. This CDR3 reads CASSRDRVIAEQYF. The CDR3 DNA reads TGTGCCAGCAGTCGCGACAGGGTAATAGCCGAGCAGTACTTC.